This T cell receptor (beta chain) was found in a study of T cells in Graves' hyperthyroidism and ophthalmopathy. Amplified TCR beta CDR3 regions came from RNA transcripts. Carried out on the TCR CDR3, a first-round RT-PCR used the HTBI primer set. TCRdb used MiXCR to reprocess the multiplex PCR reads, holding one entry per CDR3 protein. Altogether around 400,000 distinct CDR3 sequences are present, 13% being singletons, with the ten largest covering over 8.5%. The CDR3 is 17 residues long. Per germline, CDR1 LNHDA and CDR2 SQIVND (reference sequence). V gave up 5 bases and J gave up 0 bases, with 17 bases separating them. Only a few counts were recorded for this clonotype.

V is TRBV19 and J is TRBJ1-5; a possible D gene is TRBD1 (5 bases). What was sequenced was blood. This TCR was sampled from a woman younger than 30 with Graves' hyperthyroidism. CDR3 sequence: CASSAPRDAISNQPQHF. CDR3 DNA sequence: TGTGCCAGTAGTGCCCCGCGGGACGCCATTAGCAATCAGCCCCAGCATTTT.